Following are 27 T cell receptor beta chains from one sample sequenced in a study of shared clonotypes between healthy human individuals. The protocol was immunoSEQ multiplex PCR, while the TCRdb copy is restricted to in-frame clones and leaves out a portion. The top ten clones hold approximately 0.4% of a sample with roughly 2,300,000 clones, 92% of them seen once. The specimen sequenced was naive CD4+ T cells from PBMCs. Subset noted: CD45RA+ positively selected. Receptor source: a man in his late teens or twenties in good health. Some clones in this sample may be carry-over from other donors' samples.

CDR3 region: CASSQVSSGKDVVKQYF. The CDR3 DNA reads TGTGCCAGCAGCCAAGTTTCTAGCGGGAAAGATGTTGTGAAGCAGTACTTC. The chain is built from TRBV4-2 and TRBJ2-7, with TRBD2 matching over 9 bases. The CDR3 is made up of 17 amino acids. V gave up 1 base and J gave up 8 bases; unmatched junction bases: 15. Germline V gives CDR1 LGHNA, CDR2 YNFKEQ.

This rearrangement joins TRBV21-1 to TRBJ2-1; the table's D call, TRBD2, was not checked against the DNA. TRBV21-1 is listed as a pseudogene. The CDR3 contains 17 residues. CDR3 region: CASSTLRGLAGSDEQFF. The CDR3 nucleotides are TGTGCCAGCAGCACCCTGAGGGGACTAGCGGGAAGTGATGAGCAGTTCTTC.

The chain carries TRBV27 and TRBJ1-2, with 10 nucleotides matching TRBD1. The junction had 2 bases not matched to a gene; V was cut back by 2 bases and J by 5 bases. CDR1 is MNHEY and CDR2 is SMNVEV in the germline V gene (reference sequence). The CDR3 has 14 residues. This CDR3 is CASSLVDRGYGYTF. CDR3 DNA sequence: TGTGCCAGCAGTTTAGTGGACAGGGGGTATGGCTACACCTTC.

The V gene is TRBV23-1, the J gene TRBJ1-3; D not certain. TRBV23-1 counts as an open reading frame of uncertain function. The V end was cut by 8 bases, the J end by 3 bases, with 20 bases between. The CDR3 runs to 16 residues. The CDR3 DNA reads as TGCGCCAGCTCAACCTTATTGGGCTCAAGTGGAAACACCATATATTTT. Its translation: CASSTLLGSSGNTIYF.

The gene calls are TRBV25-1 and TRBJ2-7; the match to TRBD1 covers 9 bases. The CDR3 has 15 amino acids. The V and J ends lost 2 bases and 6 bases, in that order; junction bases with no gene match: 8. In germline, CDR1 is MGHDK, CDR2 SYGVNS. CDR3 loop: CASSEPGQGDSEQYF. The CDR3 DNA is TGTGCCAGCAGTGAACCGGGACAGGGCGACTCCGAGCAGTACTTC.

The chain links TRBV30 to TRBJ1-4, with TRBD1 matching 10 bases. Germline V gene lookup returns CDR1 GTSNPN and CDR2 SVGIG (reference sequence). The CDR3 is 15 amino acids. V trimming: 4 bases; J trimming: 7 bases; junction bases outside the gene matches: 9. The CDR3 here is CAWTQRQGASEKLFF. CDR3 nucleotide sequence: TGTGCCTGGACCCAAAGACAGGGGGCAAGTGAAAAACTGTTTTTT. Full variable domain (rest looked up from reference TRBV30 and TRBJ1-4): SQTIHQWPATLVQPVGSPLSLECTVEGTSNPNLYWYRQAAGRGLQLLFYSVGIGQISSEVPQNLSASRPQDRQFILSSKKLLLSDSGFYLCAWTQRQGASEKLFFGSGTQLSVL.

The chain carries TRBV19 and TRBJ1-2; 10 bases fit TRBD1. From germline, CDR1 is LNHDA and CDR2 SQIVND (reference sequence). CDR3 length: 15 residues. J was trimmed by 3 bases and V by 5 bases; bases with no gene match: 6. The CDR3 spells CASSRLGQGYYGYTF. The CDR3 region has the DNA TGTGCCAGTAGTCGACTGGGACAGGGGTACTATGGCTACACCTTC.

The gene calls are TRBV7-9 and TRBJ2-3; TRBD2 is a possible D gene (5 bases). V dropped 1 base and J dropped 2 bases, with 13 bases sitting between them. The germline V gene has CDR1 SEHNR and CDR2 FQNEAQ (reference sequence). CDR3 size: 16 residues. The CDR3 is CASSLGGGRFTDTQYF. CDR3 DNA sequence: TGTGCCAGCAGCTTAGGTGGCGGGCGATTCACAGATACGCAGTATTTT.

The rearrangement links TRBV7-2 to TRBJ2-1; 13 nucleotides align to TRBD2. J gave up 6 bases and V 5 bases, and 7 bases lay outside the gene matches. This CDR3 has 16 amino acids. Germline-derived CDR1 and CDR2 are SGHTA and FQGNSA. CDR3 residues: CASSPTSGRAPNEQFF. The DNA for the CDR3 is TGTGCCAGCAGCCCCACTAGCGGGAGGGCCCCCAATGAGCAGTTCTTC.

The V call is TRBV10-3, the J call TRBJ1-1; 7 bases are shared with TRBD1. V was clipped by 5 bases and J by 4 bases; unmatched bases: 10. CDR3 length: 15 amino acids. CDR1 is ENHRY and CDR2 is SYGVKD in the germline V gene. The CDR3 DNA follows: TGTGCCATCAGTCAACAGGGGACGGGGAGCACTGAAGCTTTCTTT. Translation gives CAISQQGTGSTEAFF.

The gene calls are TRBV4-2 and TRBJ2-5; possibly TRBD2 for D (6 bases). The CDR3 covers 17 residues. V lost 0 bases to trimming and J lost 2 bases, with 16 bases between them. Per germline, CDR1 LGHNA and CDR2 YNFKEQ. CDR3 residues: CASSQDEAGRGQETQYF. CDR3 nucleotides: TGTGCCAGCAGCCAAGATGAGGCCGGGAGAGGTCAAGAGACCCAGTACTTC.

The sample holds one count of this clone. The chain has TRBV18 and TRBJ2-3; D ambiguous. Germline V gene sequence: CDR1 KGHSH, CDR2 LQKENI. V lost 0 bases and J lost 7, with 14 bases in between. CDR3 length: 15 residues. The CDR3 DNA is TGTGCCAGCTCACCACCGGGATCCCAAACTTATACGCAGTATTTT. The encoded protein is CASSPPGSQTYTQYF.

The rearrangement links TRBV7-2 to TRBJ2-7, with D perhaps TRBD2 (6 bases). The CDR3 is made up of 14 amino acids. Trimming left V 2 bases short and J 6 bases short, with 14 bases between. Germline V gene data show CDR1 as SGHTA and CDR2 as FQGNSA. CDR3 sequence (DNA): TGTGCCAGCAGCTTACGGATTAGGGGAGGCGAGCAGTACTTC. As protein: CASSLRIRGGEQYF. The variable domain in full, with the rest retrieved from reference TRBV7-2 and TRBJ2-7, is GAGVSQSPSNKVTEKGKDVELRCDPISGHTALYWYRQSLGQGLEFLIYFQGNSAPDKSGLPSDRFSAERTGGSVSTLTIQRTQQEDSAVYLCASSLRIRGGEQYFGPGTRLTVT.

This chain joins TRBV7-8 and TRBJ2-7; 8 bases agree with TRBD1. CDR3 length equals 13 residues. V was clipped by 5 bases and J by 6 bases; unmatched bases: 6. Per the germline V gene, CDR1 is SGHVS and CDR2 is FQNEAQ. For the CDR3, the DNA is TGTGCCAGCAGCCTAGGACAGGGTGGCGAGCAGTACTTC. This codes for CASSLGQGGEQYF. Drawing the rest from reference TRBV7-8 and TRBJ2-7, the complete variable domain is GAGVSQSPRYKVAKRGQDVALRCDPISGHVSLFWYQQALGQGPEFLTYFQNEAQLDKSGLPSDRFFAERPEGSVSTLKIQRTQQEDSAVYLCASSLGQGGEQYFGPGTRLTVT.

Only one count was recorded for this clone. This same CDR3 is encoded by further DNA sequences in the sample. The chain couples TRBV4-1 to TRBJ2-5; 12 bases are shared with TRBD2. The trim removed 0 bases at V and 3 bases at J, leaving 5 bases unmatched. The CDR3 covers 17 residues. In germline, CDR1 is MGHRA, CDR2 YSYEKL. CDR3 DNA sequence: TGCGCCAGCAGCCAAGAAAGGGGACTAGCGGGTGAAGAGACCCAGTACTTC. Translation: CASSQERGLAGEETQYF.

On this clone: Other DNA sequences in this specimen translate into the identical CDR3. V and J are TRBV9 and TRBJ2-7, with D hard to call. This CDR3 region has 13 residues. Trimming cost V 2 bases and J 0 bases, with 6 bases left between them. From germline, CDR1 is SGDLS and CDR2 YYNGEE. The CDR3 loop reads CASSVDISYEQYF. The CDR3 DNA is TGTGCCAGCAGCGTCGACATCTCCTACGAGCAGTACTTC.

As to this clone: The sample has other DNA sequences that encode this CDR3 too. V and J are TRBV28 and TRBJ2-6; D is possibly TRBD2 (5 bases). V dropped 3 bases and J dropped 0 bases, with 6 bases sitting between them. CDR3 size: 15 residues. CDR1 MDHEN and CDR2 SYDVKM come from the germline V gene. CDR3 DNA: TGTGCCAGCAGTTTGGGGAGCTCTGGGGCCAACGTCCTGACTTTC. Protein sequence: CASSLGSSGANVLTF. Filled out from reference TRBV28 and TRBJ2-6, the complete variable domain reads DVKVTQSSRYLVKRTGEKVFLECVQDMDHENMFWYRQDPGLGLRLIYFSYDVKMKEKGDIPEGYSVSREKKERFSLILESASTNQTSMYLCASSLGSSGANVLTFGAGSRLTVL.

As regards this clone: Additional DNA sequences in this sample encode the identical CDR3. The chain couples TRBV28 to TRBJ2-1; D uncertain. This CDR3 is 12 amino acids long. Trimming removed 4 bases from V and 4 bases from J, with 5 bases in between. Germline CDR1 MDHEN, CDR2 SYDVKM. CDR3: CASSYSYNEQFF. The CDR3 region has the DNA TGTGCCAGCAGTTACAGTTACAATGAGCAGTTCTTC.

V usage is TRBV12-5 and J usage is TRBJ2-5, with unresolved D. Trimming pared 8 bases from V and 4 bases from J, leaving 11 bases between. There are 12 residues in the CDR3. CDR1 LGHNT and CDR2 FRNRAP come from the germline V gene. This CDR3 is CASKGTGETQYF. As DNA, the CDR3 is TGTGCTAGTAAGGGAACGGGAGAGACCCAGTACTTC.

With regard to this clone: An end of the junction differs from the germline gene, which may be a read error. The chain joins TRBV7-3 to TRBJ2-3; 7 bases match TRBD2. The CDR3 covers 14 residues. Germline-derived CDR1 and CDR2 are SGHTA and FQGTGA. This CDR3 is CASSLNSAGERQVF. DNA of the CDR3: TGTGCCAGCAGCTTAAACTCGGCGGGAGAGAGGCAGGTTTTT.

This rearrangement joins TRBV28 to TRBJ1-1; TRBD1 agrees at 10 bases. This CDR3 has 15 amino acids. Germline CDR1 MDHEN, CDR2 SYDVKM. J gave up 6 bases and V 3 bases, and 7 bases lay outside the gene matches. The CDR3 loop is CASSFWDRGMPEAFF. CDR3 nucleotide sequence: TGTGCCAGCAGTTTCTGGGACAGGGGAATGCCTGAAGCTTTCTTT.

V usage is TRBV28 and J usage is TRBJ2-7; no firm D call. The V gene lost 6 bases and the J gene lost 5 bases, with 20 bases spanning the gap. CDR1 MDHEN and CDR2 SYDVKM come from the germline V gene. CDR3 size: 15 residues. CDR3 protein: CASRIIRQSQNEQYF. In DNA form, the CDR3 reads TGTGCCAGCAGGATAATTAGGCAGTCCCAGAACGAGCAGTACTTC.

The genes are TRBV5-6 and TRBJ2-1; no clear D. The CDR3 runs to 11 residues. The germline gives CDR1 SGHDT, CDR2 YYEEEE. Trimming left V 0 bases short and J 8 bases short, with 3 bases between. CDR3 sequence: CASSLDDEQFF. The CDR3 nucleotides read TGTGCCAGCAGCTTGGACGATGAGCAGTTCTTC.

On this clone: Other DNA sequences from this sample encode an identical CDR3 as well. The chain recombines TRBV10-3 with TRBJ2-2; D is undetermined. V was clipped by 4 bases and J by 2 bases, with 8 bases between them. The CDR3 is 14 residues long. Germline CDR1 is ENHRY and CDR2 is SYGVKD. The CDR3 DNA follows: TGTGCCATCAGTGTTGGTGTAAACACCGGGGAGCTGTTTTTT. Translation: CAISVGVNTGELFF.

The V call is TRBV10-3, the J call TRBJ2-1; D remains unclear. The CDR3 sequence is 11 residues long. V was shortened by 3 bases and J by 8 bases, with 5 bases between the two germline ends. Germline assignment: CDR1 ENHRY and CDR2 SYGVKD. CDR3 DNA: TGTGCCATCAGTGATTTGGATGAGCAGTTCTTC. It is translated as CAISDLDEQFF.

The chain recombines TRBV6-5 with TRBJ1-6; 10 bases agree with TRBD1. This CDR3 contains 15 residues. CDR1 MNHEY and CDR2 SVGAGI come from the germline V gene. The V segment lost 3 bases and the J segment 12 bases; nucleotides outside the gene matches: 8. CDR3 protein: CASSYWWGQGLPLHF. The DNA for the CDR3 is TGTGCCAGCAGTTATTGGTGGGGACAGGGGTTACCCCTCCACTTT.

This sequence joins TRBV19 and TRBJ2-5, with D hard to call. V was trimmed by 4 bases and J by 0 bases, leaving 3 bases between them. The CDR3 has 12 amino acids. From germline, CDR1 is LNHDA and CDR2 SQIVND (reference sequence). The CDR3 region has the DNA TGTGCCAGTAGTACGTACCAAGAGACCCAGTACTTC. This gives the protein CASSTYQETQYF.